This TCR beta chain was captured in a study of blood T cell repertoires in COVID-19. Study-level information: Samples of COVID-19 (acute and convalescent) were obtained from the United States, Italy and Spain. PBMCs, B-cell-depleted T cells, or T cells were the source of the cDNA or gDNA that made up the material.

This CDR3 is 18 amino acids long. Trimming at V came to 6 bases and at J to 2 bases, leaving 11 bases not matched to a gene. The germline CDR1 and CDR2 sequences are SGHTA and FQGNSA. The authors' processing: Reference gene primer amplification in the assay estimated nucleated cell counts. Profiling relied on immunoSEQ multiplex PCR, and the TCRdb table lists in-frame clones only, not all of them. V, J and clone size are those of that table, while D and trimming were read from the DNA. The sample lists more than 200,000 clones, around four fifths occurring once. The sequencing input was peripheral blood. The chain couples TRBV7-2 to TRBJ2-1; 12 bases align to TRBD2. The receptor's source is a man aged 60 to 69 with acute or convalescent COVID-19. The CDR3: CASRPWGLAGGPYNEQFF. CDR3 nucleotide sequence: TGTGCCAGCAGACCATGGGGGCTAGCGGGAGGGCCCTACAATGAGCAGTTCTTC.